Listed below are T cell receptor beta chains from one sample, sequenced in a study of T cell changes during pregnancy in multiple sclerosis. Measured with immunoSEQ multiplex PCR; TCRdb has only the in-frame clones, and not every one. Among approximately 31,000 clones listed, approximately 90% were seen once. The source material was CD8+ T cells from peripheral blood mononuclear cells, sampled in the second trimester of pregnancy. These TCRs come from a female donor with multiple sclerosis, enrolled in a pregnancy study. CDR3s include the opening cysteine and the closing phenylalanine or tryptophan. The order of the fields is CDR3 protein, CDR3 DNA, D gene, J gene, V gene, clone size. The D gene is left open where the match is weak. Clone size appears in some rows only: once, few, many, or a class for an expanded clone.

CASSQDGDNEQFF | TGCGCCAGCAGCCAAGACGGGGACAATGAGCAGTTCTTC | . | TRBJ2-1 | TRBV4-1 | once
CASSPPDRADHEQYF | TGTGCCAGCAGCCCACCCGACAGGGCCGACCACGAGCAGTACTTC | TRBD1 | TRBJ2-7 | TRBV9 | .
CSPTGETF | TGCAGCCCGACAGGGGAAACCTTC | TRBD1 | TRBJ1-2 | TRBV29-1 | .
CASSLPADAEGGYQPQHF | TGTGCCAGCAGTTTACCGGCCGATGCGGAGGGAGGGTATCAGCCCCAGCATTTT | . | TRBJ1-5 | TRBV28 | once
CAWSVLGQGFRTNEKLFF | TGTGCCTGGAGTGTACTGGGACAGGGATTTCGAACTAATGAAAAACTGTTTTTT | TRBD1 | TRBJ1-4 | TRBV30 | .
CASSIWQGRTEAFF | TGTGCCAGTAGTATCTGGCAGGGCCGCACTGAAGCTTTCTTT | . | TRBJ1-1 | TRBV19 | .
CASGGDRNIQYF | TGTGCTAGTGGGGGGGACAGAAACATTCAGTACTTC | TRBD1 | TRBJ2-4 | TRBV12-5 | .
CASSDYRTPSVEQYF | TGTGCCTCGTCGGACTATAGGACCCCTTCGGTCGAGCAGTACTTC | . | TRBJ2-7 | TRBV30 | .
CASSDDSNEQFF | TGTGCCAGCAGTGATGACAGCAATGAGCAGTTCTTC | . | TRBJ2-1 | TRBV6-1 | .
CASSLVRNQDEQFF | TGTGCCAGCAGCTTAGTACGCAACCAGGATGAGCAGTTCTTC | . | TRBJ2-1 | TRBV11-3 | .
CASSLDSYEKLFF | TGTGCCAGCAGCCTCGACAGTTATGAAAAACTGTTTTTT | . | TRBJ1-4 | TRBV7-6 | few
CASSPMPRTVLLNEQFF | TGTGCCAGCAGCCCGATGCCCAGGACAGTCCTCCTCAATGAGCAGTTCTTC | . | TRBJ2-1 | TRBV7-6 | .
CSVALVARGPVF | TGCAGCGTTGCTTTGGTGGCCAGGGGCCCGGTATTT | . | TRBJ1-1 | TRBV29-1 | .
CASSPRRTPYNEQFF | TGTGCCAGCAGTCCGCGTCGGACTCCCTACAATGAGCAGTTCTTC | . | TRBJ2-1 | TRBV6-6 | .
CASSTWTSGSLETQYF | TGTGCCAGCAGTACCTGGACTAGCGGGAGTCTAGAGACCCAGTACTTC | TRBD2 | TRBJ2-5 | TRBV28 | once
CASSLASTSGLADTQYF | TGTGCCAGCAGCTTAGCAAGTACTAGCGGGCTGGCAGATACGCAGTATTTT | TRBD2 | TRBJ2-3 | TRBV7-6 | .
CASSLAQEGREKLFF | TGTGCCAGCAGCTTAGCGCAGGAGGGGAGAGAAAAACTGTTTTTT | . | TRBJ1-4 | TRBV7-9 | .
CASSSTGFVADTEAFF | TGTGCCAGCAGCTCGACAGGGTTTGTGGCGGACACTGAAGCTTTCTTT | TRBD1 | TRBJ1-1 | TRBV7-2 | .
CASSNGETEQFF | TGTGCCAGTAGTAATGGAGAGACGGAGCAGTTCTTC | . | TRBJ2-1 | TRBV19 | .
CASSPPSGAGANVLTF | TGTGCCAGCTCACCACCTTCCGGGGCTGGGGCCAACGTCCTGACTTTC | . | TRBJ2-6 | TRBV18 | .
CASSLVGTGFLTGELFF | TGCGCCAGCAGCTTGGTGGGGACAGGGTTCCTCACCGGGGAGCTGTTTTTT | TRBD1 | TRBJ2-2 | TRBV5-1 | .
CASSLTTGGEADTQYF | TGTGCCAGCAGCCTAACAACAGGGGGCGAGGCAGATACGCAGTATTTT | TRBD1 | TRBJ2-3 | TRBV7-9 | .
CASSLVVQETQYF | TGTGCCAGCAGCTTAGTCGTACAAGAGACCCAGTACTTC | . | TRBJ2-5 | TRBV11-2 | .
CASSLLAGVGETQYF | TGTGCCAGCAGCTTACTAGCGGGAGTGGGAGAGACCCAGTACTTC | TRBD2 | TRBJ2-5 | TRBV7-7 | .